This TCR beta chain was identified in a study of T-cell reconstitution after alpha-beta-depleted transplantation in children. V shed 1 base and J 6 bases; nucleotides not matched to a gene: 6. Germline lookup yields CDR1 SGHRS and CDR2 YFSETQ. The length of the CDR3 is 14 residues. This clonotype occurred many times. Construction of the TCRbeta library involved unique molecular identifiers. TCRdb recomputed calls from the PCR reads with MiXCR, one row per CDR3 protein. The data contain about 600,000 distinct CDR3 sequences, 10% to 15% of them singletons. This TCR came from a male patient between 10 and 17 years old who had a stem cell transplant for acute myeloid leukemia, so the T cells may come from the graft donor. V usage is TRBV5-1 and J usage is TRBJ1-2; TRBD1 matches 7 bases. The starting material was PBMCs, mostly from graft donor cells, obtained 360 days after TCRalphabeta/CD19-depleted stem cell transplant. The CDR3 reads CASSLQGQPHGYTF. CDR3 sequence (DNA): TGCGCCAGCAGCTTGCAGGGACAGCCTCATGGCTACACCTTC. Together with reference TRBV5-1 and TRBJ1-2, the CDR3 gives the full variable domain: KAGVTQTPRYLIKTRGQQVTLSCSPISGHRSVSWYQQTPGQGLQFLFEYFSETQRNKGNFPGRFSGRQFSNSRSEMNVSTLELGDSALYLCASSLQGQPHGYTFGSGTRLTVV.